The rows below give T cell receptor beta chains drawn from one sample of a study of technical replicates of blood from several donors. TCRdb's copy holds only in-frame clones and misses some; the assay was immunoSEQ multiplex PCR. Of approximately 80,000 clones listed, 91% are singletons. The sequencing sample was made of T cells isolated from PBMCs. The source is a human donor in good health. Both conserved end residues are part of each CDR3. D genes are given only for firm matches. Size is stated for part of the rows, as once, few or many counts, or as a class when the clone is expanded.

d_gene,j_gene,v_gene,abundance,CDR3nt,CDR3aa
TRBD1,TRBJ1-2,TRBV7-9,NA,TGTGCCAGCAGAGGCCAACAGGGGGCTCCAGGAGAGGGCTACACCTTC,CASRGQQGAPGEGYTF
TRBD1,TRBJ2-1,TRBV7-3,NA,TGTGCCAGCAGCTTAGGGGACAGGGACTACAATGAGCAGTTCTTC,CASSLGDRDYNEQFF
NA,TRBJ1-4,TRBV9,once,TGTGCCAGCAGCGCGGACTTTTCTGAAAAACTGTTTTTT,CASSADFSEKLFF
TRBD1,TRBJ2-3,TRBV30,NA,TGTGCCTGGAGTCGATTACTGACAGGGAGAGGGGCCAATACGCAGTATTTT,CAWSRLLTGRGANTQYF
NA,TRBJ2-2,TRBV27,NA,TGTGCCAGCAGTTTGCAGGACAGTTCCACCGGGGAGCTGTTTTTT,CASSLQDSSTGELFF
NA,TRBJ2-1,TRBV10-3,once,TGTGCCATCGGTCGACTGTACAATGAGCAGTTCTTC,CAIGRLYNEQFF
NA,TRBJ2-5,TRBV7-6,NA,TGTGCCAGCAGTCGTCTGACAGACCAAGAGACCCAGTACTTC,CASSRLTDQETQYF
NA,TRBJ2-3,TRBV4-1,NA,TGCGCCAGCAGCCATCCCCCTCGGGGGTTTAGCACAGATACGCAGTATTTT,CASSHPPRGFSTDTQYF
NA,TRBJ2-2,TRBV27,NA,TGTGCCAGCAAGAGGACAGACTTAGATCTAGAGCTGTTTTTT,CASKRTDLDLELFF
TRBD1,TRBJ2-3,TRBV10-1,NA,TGCGCCAGCAGCAGCCTAGGGACAGGGACAGATACGCAGTATTTT,CASSSLGTGTDTQYF
TRBD1,TRBJ1-1,TRBV4-1,once,TGCGCCAGCAGCCTCTGGACAGGGAACACTGAAGCTTTCTTT,CASSLWTGNTEAFF
NA,TRBJ2-3,TRBV5-8,NA,TGTGCCAGCAGCTTGAGAACCCGGGAAGGTACGCAGTATTTT,CASSLRTREGTQYF
TRBD2,TRBJ2-1,TRBV28,NA,TGTGCCAGCAGTCCGACTAGCGGGAGGCCGTGGAATGAGCAGTTCTTC,CASSPTSGRPWNEQFF
TRBD2,TRBJ2-3,TRBV4-1,NA,TGCGCCAGCAGTTTCCTTAGGGACTACACCACAGATACGCAGTATTTT,CASSFLRDYTTDTQYF
NA,TRBJ2-7,TRBV19,once,TGTGCCAGTAGCTCGCCGGGGTCGTACGAGCAGTACTTC,CASSSPGSYEQYF
TRBD1,TRBJ1-2,TRBV7-9,NA,TGTGCCAGCAGCTTAGCGCTGGACAGGGGGAATGGCTACACCTTC,CASSLALDRGNGYTF
TRBD1,TRBJ1-6,TRBV5-8,NA,TGTGCCAGCAGCCTGGGACAGATGAATTCACCCCTCCACTTT,CASSLGQMNSPLHF
NA,TRBJ1-1,TRBV5-1,NA,TGCGCCAGCAGCTTGGCAACAGTGAACACTGAAGCTTTCTTT,CASSLATVNTEAFF
TRBD1,TRBJ2-7,TRBV29-1,NA,TGCAGCGTTGGCTTCTACAGGGGGACTGACGAGCAGTACTTC,CSVGFYRGTDEQYF
NA,TRBJ1-1,TRBV19,few,TGTGCCAGTCGCTCACAGGGTCGGACCACTGAAGCTTTCTTT,CASRSQGRTTEAFF